This record looks at one T cell receptor beta chain sequence and its context. Its antigen is still unknown. CDR1 is SGHNT, CDR2 YYREEE, per germline (reference sequence). The CDR3 extends over 16 amino acids. The germline V and J ends were trimmed by 3 bases and 0 bases, with 13 bases remaining between them. These data originate in a study of cytomegalovirus exposure and HLA in healthy donors. The wider study: Findings of an earlier analysis included roughly 110 million unique TCR beta sequences from some 190 million T cells.

Broader study findings: Using a false discovery rate of 0.05, a later analysis showed that roughly 16,000 TCR beta sequences were associated with HLA alleles. Researchers reported from a later analysis that most CMV-associated TCR beta chains appeared HLA-restricted.

13 Jbeta primers and 60 Vbeta primers were used for the PCR. TCRdb's copy holds only in-frame clones and misses some; the assay was immunoSEQ multiplex PCR. The listing contains approximately 140,000 clones. The sample comprised PBMCs. This TCR was sampled from a woman aged 40 to 50 in good health and CMV-seronegative. The V gene is TRBV5-4, the J gene TRBJ1-3; D is perhaps TRBD1 (5 bases). DNA of the CDR3: TGTGCCAGCAGCTGGGACTCGGCAAGCTCTGGAAACACCATATATTTT. It is translated as CASSWDSASSGNTIYF.